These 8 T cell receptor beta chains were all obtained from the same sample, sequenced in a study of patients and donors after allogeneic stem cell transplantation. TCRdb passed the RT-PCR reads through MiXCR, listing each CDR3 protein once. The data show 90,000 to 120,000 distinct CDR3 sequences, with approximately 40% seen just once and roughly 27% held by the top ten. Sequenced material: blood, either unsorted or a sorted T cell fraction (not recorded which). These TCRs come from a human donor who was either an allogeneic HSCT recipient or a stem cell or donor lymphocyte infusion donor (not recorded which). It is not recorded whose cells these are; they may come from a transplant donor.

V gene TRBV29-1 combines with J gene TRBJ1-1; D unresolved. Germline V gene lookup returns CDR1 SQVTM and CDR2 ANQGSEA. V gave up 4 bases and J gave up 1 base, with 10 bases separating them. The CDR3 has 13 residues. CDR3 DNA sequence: TGCAGCGTTGCCCCGCTCGAGAACACTGAAGCTTTCTTT. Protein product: CSVAPLENTEAFF.

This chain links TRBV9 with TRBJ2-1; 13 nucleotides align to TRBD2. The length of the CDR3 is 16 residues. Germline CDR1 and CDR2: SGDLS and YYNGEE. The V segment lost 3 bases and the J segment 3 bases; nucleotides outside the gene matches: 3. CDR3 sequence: CASSAGTSGIYNEQFF. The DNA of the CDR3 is TGTGCCAGCAGCGCCGGGACTAGCGGGATCTACAATGAGCAGTTCTTC.

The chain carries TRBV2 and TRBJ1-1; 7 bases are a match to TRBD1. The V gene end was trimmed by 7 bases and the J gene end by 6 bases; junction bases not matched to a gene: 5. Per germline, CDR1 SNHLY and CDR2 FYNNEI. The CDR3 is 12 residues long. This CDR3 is CASTAGGPEAFF. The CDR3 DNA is TGTGCCAGCACGGCAGGGGGGCCTGAAGCTTTCTTT.

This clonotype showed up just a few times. The CDR3, as DNA: TGCAGTGGGACTAGCGGCCCCTACAATGAGCAGTTCTTC. Protein: CSGTSGPYNEQFF. The chain carries TRBV20-1 and TRBJ2-1, with TRBD2 identical over 10 bases. In germline, CDR1 is DFQATT, CDR2 SNEGSKA (reference sequence). The CDR3 length is 13 residues. Trimming at V came to 7 bases and at J to 2 bases, leaving 2 bases not matched to a gene.

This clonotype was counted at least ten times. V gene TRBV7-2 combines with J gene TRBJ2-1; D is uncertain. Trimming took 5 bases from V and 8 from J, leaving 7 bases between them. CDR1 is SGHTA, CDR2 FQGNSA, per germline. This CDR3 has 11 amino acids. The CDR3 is CASSDYYEQFF. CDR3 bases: TGTGCCAGCAGCGATTATTATGAGCAGTTCTTC. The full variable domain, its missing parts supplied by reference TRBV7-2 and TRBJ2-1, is GAGVSQSPSNKVTEKGKDVELRCDPISGHTALYWYRQSLGQGLEFLIYFQGNSAPDKSGLPSDRFSAERTGGSVSTLTIQRTQQEDSAVYLCASSDYYEQFFGPGTRLTVL.

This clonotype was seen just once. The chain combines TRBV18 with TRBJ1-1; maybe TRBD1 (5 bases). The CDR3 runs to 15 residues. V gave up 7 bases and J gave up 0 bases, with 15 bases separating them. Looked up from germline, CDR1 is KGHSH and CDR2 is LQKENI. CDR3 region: CASFGLGALNTEAFF. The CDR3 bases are TGTGCCAGCTTCGGTTTAGGGGCGCTGAACACTGAAGCTTTCTTT.

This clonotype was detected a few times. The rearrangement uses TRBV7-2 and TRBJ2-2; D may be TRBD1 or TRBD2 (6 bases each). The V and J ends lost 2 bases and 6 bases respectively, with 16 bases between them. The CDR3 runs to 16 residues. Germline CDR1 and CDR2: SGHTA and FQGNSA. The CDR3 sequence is CASSLLPGGGSGELFF. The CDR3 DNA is TGTGCCAGCAGCTTATTACCCGGGGGCGGGTCCGGGGAGCTGTTTTTT.

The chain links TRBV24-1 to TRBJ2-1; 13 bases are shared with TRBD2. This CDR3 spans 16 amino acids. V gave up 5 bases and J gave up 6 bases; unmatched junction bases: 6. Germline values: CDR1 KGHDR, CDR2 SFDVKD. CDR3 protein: CATSGGLAGVSNEQFF. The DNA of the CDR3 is TGTGCCACCAGTGGAGGACTAGCGGGAGTTTCCAATGAGCAGTTCTTC.